A single sample gave rise to the 14 T cell receptor beta chains below, sequenced in a study of response to subunit inactivated influenza vaccine. TCRdb analysed the RT-PCR reads with MiXCR anew, one entry per CDR3 protein. Among roughly 150,000 distinct CDR3 sequences listed, 11% were seen once. Here the sequenced sample was non-naive T cells sorted from PBMCs, taken roughly 48 days after vaccination. Source of these receptors: a man in his fifties or sixties who received an inactivated influenza vaccine.

There are a few counts of this clonotype. The chain is built from TRBV3-1 and TRBJ2-1; no clear D. The CDR3 runs 15 residues. V was trimmed by 1 base and J by 0 bases, leaving 7 bases between them. Germline CDR1 reads LGHDT; CDR2 reads YNNKEL (reference sequence). CDR3 in amino acids: CASSQGIFSYNEQFF. The CDR3 coding sequence is TGTGCCAGCAGCCAAGGGATTTTCTCCTACAATGAGCAGTTCTTC.

This clonotype showed up just a few times. The rearrangement joins TRBV20-1 to TRBJ1-2, with TRBD1 as a possible D gene (5 bases). The CDR3 sequence is 12 residues long. Trimming pared 3 bases from V and 7 bases from J, leaving 12 bases between. CDR1 and CDR2 (germline): DFQATT, SNEGSKA (reference sequence). The CDR3 spells CSASPGAVGYTF. The CDR3 DNA reads as TGCAGTGCTAGCCCCGGGGCGGTTGGCTACACCTTC.

This clonotype was seen repeatedly, ten times or more. The rearrangement joins TRBV29-1 to TRBJ2-1; a possible D gene is TRBD2 (6 bases). CDR3 length equals 15 residues. Trimming pared 4 bases from V and 9 bases from J, leaving 22 bases between. The germline gives CDR1 SQVTM, CDR2 ANQGSEA. CDR3 bases: TGCAGCGTTGTGGCCCGAGCGGGTTTTGGTGGTGAGCAGTTCTTC. The encoded protein is CSVVARAGFGGEQFF.

This chain connects TRBV20-1 to TRBJ2-2, with D possibly being TRBD2 (7 bases). The ends were cut back, 5 bases at V and 6 bases at J, with 28 bases in the middle. Germline values: CDR1 DFQATT, CDR2 SNEGSKA (reference sequence). The CDR3 has 18 amino acids. The CDR3 protein is CSAQGGQSRRGVPGELFF. For the CDR3, the DNA is TGCAGTGCTCAAGGGGGGCAGTCCCGACGGGGGGTTCCCGGGGAGCTGTTTTTT.

This clonotype was detected ten times or more. The V call is TRBV18, the J call TRBJ2-1; 11 nucleotides match TRBD2. CDR3 size: 18 residues. Losses at the gene ends were 5 bases for V and 4 bases for J; bases not matched to a gene: 13. CDR1 and CDR2 from the germline V gene are KGHSH and LQKENI. Here the CDR3 DNA reads TGTGCCAGCTCAGCACGGACTAGCGGGCCTACATTTTACAATGAGCAGTTCTTC. This translates into CASSARTSGPTFYNEQFF.

This clonotype came up many times. V gene TRBV12-3 or TRBV12-4 combines with J gene TRBJ2-3; D possibly uses TRBD1 or TRBD2 (6 bases each). Trimming removed 1 base from V and 6 bases from J, with 11 bases in between. The CDR3 has 14 residues. CDR3 DNA: TGTGCCAGCAGTTTAGGGCAGGGGAGGGATACGCAGTATTTT. This encodes CASSLGQGRDTQYF.

This clonotype came up many times. This rearrangement joins TRBV29-1 to TRBJ2-2; D call uncertain. The CDR3 is 13 amino acids. Per germline, CDR1 SQVTM and CDR2 ANQGSEA. Trimming took off 7 bases at V and 0 bases at J, with 9 bases between the two ends. CDR3 sequence (DNA): TGCAGCGGGGCCCTTTCGAACACCGGGGAGCTGTTTTTT. Protein product: CSGALSNTGELFF.

This clonotype was found many times. The rearrangement uses TRBV20-1 and TRBJ2-3; 11 bases align to TRBD1. The V gene's germline CDR1 is DFQATT and CDR2 SNEGSKA (reference sequence). Germline trimming cut 6 bases from V and 3 bases from J; bases unmatched to any gene: 5. This CDR3 has 14 residues. This CDR3 reads CSADGTGGTDTQYF. The DNA for the CDR3 is TGCAGTGCGGACGGGACAGGGGGAACAGATACGCAGTATTTT.

This clonotype has at least ten counts. The chain carries TRBV7-2 and TRBJ1-2; 11 nucleotides line up with TRBD1. Germline CDR1 is SGHTA and CDR2 is FQGNSA. This CDR3 region has 14 residues. J gave up 4 bases and V 4 bases, and 2 bases lay outside the gene matches. The CDR3 DNA reads TGTGCCAGCAGCTATGGGACAGGGGGCTATGGCTACACCTTC. Its translation: CASSYGTGGYGYTF.

The chain has TRBV7-2 and TRBJ2-7, with 7 positions matching TRBD1. This CDR3 comprises 13 residues. The V and J ends lost 5 bases and 4 bases, in that order; junction bases with no gene match: 5. The germline gives CDR1 SGHTA, CDR2 FQGNSA. CDR3 in DNA: TGTGCCAGCAGCGCCTTACAGGGGTACGAGCAGTACTTC. Its translation is CASSALQGYEQYF. The full variable domain, with the rest looked up from reference TRBV7-2 and TRBJ2-7, is GAGVSQSPSNKVTEKGKDVELRCDPISGHTALYWYRQSLGQGLEFLIYFQGNSAPDKSGLPSDRFSAERTGGSVSTLTIQRTQQEDSAVYLCASSALQGYEQYFGPGTRLTVT.

This clonotype was picked up a small number of times. The chain carries TRBV7-9 and TRBJ2-3; D may be TRBD1 (5 bases). The CDR3 extends over 15 amino acids. V was clipped by 3 bases and J by 1 base, with 11 bases between them. Looked up from germline, CDR1 is SEHNR and CDR2 is FQNEAQ (reference sequence). Written as DNA, the CDR3 is TGTGCCAGCAGCTTGAGACAGATAGGCACAGATACGCAGTATTTT. Amino acid sequence: CASSLRQIGTDTQYF.

This clonotype was observed a few times. The chain employs TRBV28 and TRBJ1-5; 12 nucleotides line up with TRBD1. V dropped 3 bases and J dropped 6; count of bases not matched to a gene: 3. CDR1 is MDHEN and CDR2 is SYDVKM in the germline V gene. The CDR3 has 15 amino acids. In nucleotides, the CDR3 is TGTGCCAGCAGTTTGGGGACAGGGGGCAGTCAGCCCCAGCATTTT. It translates to CASSLGTGGSQPQHF.

This chain joins TRBV27 and TRBJ2-1; tentative D call: TRBD1 (6 bases). This CDR3 comprises 16 residues. The ends were cut back, 0 bases at V and 3 bases at J, with 12 bases in the middle. Germline values: CDR1 MNHEY, CDR2 SMNVEV (reference sequence). CDR3 bases: TGTGCCAGCAGTTTATCATGGACAGCCGTCTACAATGAGCAGTTCTTC. Its protein product is CASSLSWTAVYNEQFF.

The sample holds many counts of this clonotype. This chain's CDR3 is CASTLGSRNTQYF. The CDR3 region has the DNA TGTGCCAGCACCCTTGGTAGCCGAAATACGCAGTATTTT. The rearrangement uses TRBV28 and TRBJ2-3, with D hard to call. V lost 7 bases and J 7 bases, leaving 15 bases between the germline ends. In germline, CDR1 is MDHEN, CDR2 SYDVKM. The CDR3 runs 13 residues. Combining the CDR3 with reference TRBV28 and TRBJ2-3 gives the whole variable domain DVKVTQSSRYLVKRTGEKVFLECVQDMDHENMFWYRQDPGLGLRLIYFSYDVKMKEKGDIPEGYSVSREKKERFSLILESASTNQTSMYLCASTLGSRNTQYFGPGTRLTVL.